This T cell receptor beta chain is from a study of beta chain features in type 1 diabetes. Study context: Age, gender and cell yields were similar between patients and healthy donors.

This CDR3 is built from 13 residues. Looked up from germline, CDR1 is MGHRA and CDR2 is YSYEKL. The germline V and J ends were trimmed by 6 bases and 4 bases, with 12 bases remaining between them. Expressed TCRB transcripts were sequenced because the isolated RNA had all been reverse transcribed beforehand. TCRdb's copy holds only in-frame clones and misses some; the assay was immunoSEQ multiplex PCR. Here the sample spans approximately 250,000 clones, 9.6% being singletons. In its sample, this clone was seen a few times. Its specificity is not known. Study-wide points: PCR might pick shorter templates more often, in the same way for patients and controls.

The sequenced sample was naive CD4+ T cells from blood. V and J are TRBV4-1 and TRBJ1-2, with D perhaps TRBD1 (6 bases). The clonotype was recovered from a woman aged 18-29 years in good health. CDR3 residues: CASRGAGGYGYTF. The CDR3 DNA reads as TGCGCCAGCAGGGGGGCGGGCGGCTATGGCTACACCTTC.